What follows are 12 T cell receptor beta chains derived from one specimen sequenced in a study of vaccination effects on CD4 cells after COVID-19. No antigen is known for these receptors. Measured with immunoSEQ multiplex PCR; TCRdb has only the in-frame clones, and not every one. The sample carries roughly 31,000 clones, 70% recorded once. Cultured cells yielded isolated CD4+ T cells after 10 to 11 days. This specimen consisted of CD4+ T cells from PBMCs cultured without peptide, obtained before COVID-19 vaccination. These receptors all come from a human donor who received a COVID-19 vaccine.

The gene calls are TRBV5-1 and TRBJ1-2, with D tentatively TRBD1 (5 bases). The CDR3 sequence is 14 residues long. Germline lookup yields CDR1 SGHRS and CDR2 YFSETQ. Trimming took off 4 bases at V and 8 bases at J, with 18 bases between the two ends. CDR3 amino acids: CASSPQGRTEGYTF. The CDR3 nucleotides are TGCGCCAGCAGCCCGCAGGGCAGGACGGAAGGCTACACCTTC.

This clone was seen only a few times. The chain links TRBV6-5 to TRBJ1-6; possible D gene TRBD1, 5 bases. Germline V gene lookup returns CDR1 MNHEY and CDR2 SVGAGI. The germline V and J ends were trimmed by 5 bases and 5 bases, with 13 bases remaining between them. This CDR3 comprises 15 residues. The CDR3 coding sequence is TGTGCCAGCAGTCAGGGAAATTTCGATAATTCACCCCTCCACTTT. Translated: CASSQGNFDNSPLHF.

This chain joins TRBV19 and TRBJ2-1, with D perhaps matching TRBD1 (6 bases). V was cut by 9 bases and J by 3 bases, with 15 bases left in between. Germline V gene lookup returns CDR1 LNHDA and CDR2 SQIVND (reference sequence). CDR3 size: 14 residues. CDR3 nucleotide sequence: TGTGCCAGGAACGGGACATTTAACTACAATGAGCAGTTCTTC. Translation: CARNGTFNYNEQFF.

The chain couples TRBV7-8 to TRBJ2-2; D might be TRBD2 (6 bases). The CDR3 has 15 amino acids. Germline V lookup: CDR1 SGHVS, CDR2 FQNEAQ. Trimming took off 0 bases at V and 6 bases at J, with 11 bases between the two ends. In DNA, the CDR3 is TGTGCCAGCAGCTTAGCTGGGGGGATGGCCGGGGAGCTGTTTTTT. This translates into CASSLAGGMAGELFF.

The chain uses TRBV6-5 and TRBJ1-3, with D uncertain. From germline, CDR1 is MNHEY and CDR2 SVGAGI. Trimming pared 2 bases from V and 0 bases from J, leaving 11 bases between. This CDR3 has 16 residues. CDR3 region: CASSYGPGDSGNTIYF. The CDR3 region has the DNA TGTGCCAGCAGTTACGGCCCTGGGGACTCTGGAAACACCATATATTTT.

V usage is TRBV5-4 and J usage is TRBJ1-2; D perhaps matches TRBD1 (5 bases). Trimming stripped 0 bases from V and 2 bases from J, with 5 bases between. The CDR3 is 13 residues long. CDR1 is SGHNT and CDR2 is YYREEE in the germline V gene (reference sequence). CDR3 DNA sequence: TGTGCCAGCAGCTTGGGACAGAACTATGGCTACACCTTC. Translation gives CASSLGQNYGYTF.

A single count supports this clone. The chain couples TRBV19 to TRBJ2-6; D is possibly TRBD1 (5 bases). V was pared by 0 bases and J by 0 bases, with 15 bases between. The CDR3 has 19 amino acids. Germline V gives CDR1 LNHDA, CDR2 SQIVND (reference sequence). The CDR3 spells CASSIDSPRQGSGANVLTF. Written as DNA, the CDR3 is TGTGCCAGTAGTATAGATTCCCCAAGGCAGGGCTCTGGGGCCAACGTCCTGACTTTC.

V and J are TRBV29-1 and TRBJ1-1, with unresolved D. The germline CDR1 and CDR2 sequences are SQVTM and ANQGSEA. V lost 4 bases and J lost 0, with 6 bases in between. This CDR3 contains 12 residues. In DNA, the CDR3 is TGCAGCGTTGGACGTATGAACACTGAAGCTTTCTTT. Encoded protein: CSVGRMNTEAFF.

The gene calls are TRBV12-3 or TRBV12-4 and TRBJ1-1, with D possibly being TRBD1 (5 bases). CDR3 length: 13 amino acids. Trimming removed 8 bases at V and 4 bases at J, with 14 bases between. The CDR3 coding sequence is TGTGCCAGCTTGGTCCCAGGGACCACTGAAGCTTTCTTT. Translated: CASLVPGTTEAFF.

J is TRBJ2-7 and V is TRBV20-1; TRBD2 matches 9 bases. V gave up 3 bases and J gave up 0 bases; unmatched junction bases: 9. Germline CDR1 reads DFQATT; CDR2 reads SNEGSKA (reference sequence). There are 16 residues in the CDR3. CDR3 sequence reads: CSASPTGGRASYEQYF. DNA of the CDR3: TGCAGTGCTAGTCCTACGGGCGGGAGGGCCTCCTACGAGCAGTACTTC.

The chain couples TRBV3-1 (or the pseudogene TRBV3-2) to TRBJ1-2, with D hard to call. The CDR3 consists of 12 residues. Germline CDR1 is LGHDT and CDR2 is YNNKEL (reference sequence). Trimming cost V 0 bases and J 7 bases, with 6 bases left between them. The CDR3 loop reads CASSQEGRGYTF. In DNA, the CDR3 is TGTGCCAGCAGCCAAGAAGGGCGTGGCTACACCTTC.

The chain combines TRBV10-3 with TRBJ1-5; D ambiguous. Germline values: CDR1 ENHRY, CDR2 SYGVKD. Trimming pared 6 bases from V and 0 bases from J, leaving 3 bases between. This CDR3 is 12 amino acids long. The CDR3 spells CAIRSSNQPQHF. The DNA of the CDR3 is TGTGCCATCAGAAGTAGCAATCAGCCCCAGCATTTT.